This paragraph covers one T cell receptor (beta chain) sequence. As yet, its antigen is unknown. Trimming cost V 2 bases and J 2 bases, with 11 bases left between them. The CDR3 runs to 15 residues. Germline CDR1 reads LNHDA; CDR2 reads SQIVND (reference sequence). The data originate from a study of molecular identifiers for immune sequencing clone quantification. Whole-study results and caveats: In naive cells, under 1% of molecules belonged to clones above 20 RNA copies, against over 99% in effector cells.

Each CDR3 protein gets one entry after TCRdb re-called the PCR reads with MiXCR. The table has under 800,000 distinct CDR3 sequences, about 25% seen once. The clonotype was recovered from a human donor in good health. Some libraries in this study had Jurkat cell RNA spiked in. The rearrangement joins TRBV19 to TRBJ2-3, with D perhaps TRBD2 (5 bases). Sequencing used naive CD8+ T cells from blood, with Jurkat cell RNA spiked in. Noted subset: FACS-sorted CD8+CD4-CCR7+CD45RA+ naive T cells. The CDR3 coding sequence is TGTGCCAGTAGTATATCGGGGTATGCCACAGATACGCAGTATTTT. Translation gives CASSISGYATDTQYF.